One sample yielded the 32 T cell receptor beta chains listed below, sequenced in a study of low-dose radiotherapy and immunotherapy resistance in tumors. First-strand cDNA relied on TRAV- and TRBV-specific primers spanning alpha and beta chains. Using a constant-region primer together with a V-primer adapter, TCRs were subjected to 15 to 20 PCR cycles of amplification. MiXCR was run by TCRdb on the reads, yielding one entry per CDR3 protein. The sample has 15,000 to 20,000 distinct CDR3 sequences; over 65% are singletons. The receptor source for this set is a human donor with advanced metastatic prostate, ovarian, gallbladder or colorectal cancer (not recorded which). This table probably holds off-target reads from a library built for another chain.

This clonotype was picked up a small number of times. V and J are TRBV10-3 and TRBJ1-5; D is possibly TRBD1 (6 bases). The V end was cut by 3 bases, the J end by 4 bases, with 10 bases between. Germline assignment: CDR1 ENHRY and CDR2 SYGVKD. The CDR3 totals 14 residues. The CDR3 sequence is CAISEGGGNQPQHF. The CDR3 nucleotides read TGTGCCATCAGTGAAGGAGGGGGAAATCAGCCCCAGCATTTT.

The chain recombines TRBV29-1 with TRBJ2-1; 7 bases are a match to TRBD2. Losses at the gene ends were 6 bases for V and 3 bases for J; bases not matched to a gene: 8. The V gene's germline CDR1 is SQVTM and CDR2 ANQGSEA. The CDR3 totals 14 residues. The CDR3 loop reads CSVGESGGYNEQFF. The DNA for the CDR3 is TGCAGCGTGGGAGAATCGGGAGGCTACAATGAGCAGTTCTTC.

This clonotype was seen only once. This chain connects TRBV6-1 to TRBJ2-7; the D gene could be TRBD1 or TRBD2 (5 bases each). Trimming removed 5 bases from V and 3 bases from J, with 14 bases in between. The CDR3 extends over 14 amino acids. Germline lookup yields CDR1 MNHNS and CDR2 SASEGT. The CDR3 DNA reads TGTGCCAGCAGTCAGGGACGGGCATACTACGAGCAGTACTTC. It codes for CASSQGRAYYEQYF.

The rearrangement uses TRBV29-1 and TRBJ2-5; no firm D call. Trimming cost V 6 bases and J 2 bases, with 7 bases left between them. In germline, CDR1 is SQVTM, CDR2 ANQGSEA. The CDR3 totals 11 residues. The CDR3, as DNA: TGCAGCGTCTCAAGGCAAGAGACCCAGTACTTC. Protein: CSVSRQETQYF.

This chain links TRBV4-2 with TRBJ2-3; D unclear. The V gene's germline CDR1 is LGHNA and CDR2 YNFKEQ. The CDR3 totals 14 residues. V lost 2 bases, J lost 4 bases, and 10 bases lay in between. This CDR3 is CASSQSMGPDTQYF. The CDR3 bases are TGTGCCAGCAGCCAATCGATGGGCCCAGATACGCAGTATTTT.

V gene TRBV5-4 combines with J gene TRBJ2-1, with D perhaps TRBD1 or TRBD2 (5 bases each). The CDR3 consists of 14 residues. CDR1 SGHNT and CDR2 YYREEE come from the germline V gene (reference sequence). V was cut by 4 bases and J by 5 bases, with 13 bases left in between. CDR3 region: CASSRGRGDNEQFF. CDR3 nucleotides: TGTGCCAGCAGCCGGGGACGGGGAGACAATGAGCAGTTCTTC.

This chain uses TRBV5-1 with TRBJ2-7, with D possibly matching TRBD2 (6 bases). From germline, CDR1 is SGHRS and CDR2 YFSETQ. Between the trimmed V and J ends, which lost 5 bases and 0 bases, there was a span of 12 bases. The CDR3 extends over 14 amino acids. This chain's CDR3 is CASRPGGASYEQYF. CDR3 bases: TGCGCCAGCAGACCCGGAGGGGCCTCCTACGAGCAGTACTTC.

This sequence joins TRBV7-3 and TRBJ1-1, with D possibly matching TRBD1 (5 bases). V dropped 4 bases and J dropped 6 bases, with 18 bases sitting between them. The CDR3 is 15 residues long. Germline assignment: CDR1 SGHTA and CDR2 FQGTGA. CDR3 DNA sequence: TGTGCCAGCAGCTCCAGCGGCATGGGGGTCTCTGAAGCTTTCTTT. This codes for CASSSSGMGVSEAFF. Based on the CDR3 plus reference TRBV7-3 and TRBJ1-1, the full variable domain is GAGVSQTPSNKVTEKGKYVELRCDPISGHTALYWYRQSLGQGPEFLIYFQGTGAADDSGLPNDRFFAVRPEGSVSTLKIQRTERGDSAVYLCASSSSGMGVSEAFFGQGTRLTVV.

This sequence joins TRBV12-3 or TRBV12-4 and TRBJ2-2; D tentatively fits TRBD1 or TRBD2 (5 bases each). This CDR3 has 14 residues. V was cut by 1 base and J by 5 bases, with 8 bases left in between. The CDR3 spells CASSLGGETGELFF. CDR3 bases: TGTGCCAGCAGTTTAGGAGGGGAAACCGGGGAGCTGTTTTTT.

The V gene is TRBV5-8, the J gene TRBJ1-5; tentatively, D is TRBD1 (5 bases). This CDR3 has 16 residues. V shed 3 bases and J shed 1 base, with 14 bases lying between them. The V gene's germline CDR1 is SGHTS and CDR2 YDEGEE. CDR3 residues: CASSSKGQGSNQPQHF. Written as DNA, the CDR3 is TGTGCCAGCAGCTCGAAGGGGCAGGGCAGCAATCAGCCCCAGCATTTT.

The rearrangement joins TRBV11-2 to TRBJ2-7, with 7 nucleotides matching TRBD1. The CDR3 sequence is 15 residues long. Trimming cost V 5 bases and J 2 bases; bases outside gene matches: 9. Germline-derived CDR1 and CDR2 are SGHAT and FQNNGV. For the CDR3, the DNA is TGTGCCAGCAGCCTTATGGAACAGGGGACCTACGAGCAGTACTTC. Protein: CASSLMEQGTYEQYF.

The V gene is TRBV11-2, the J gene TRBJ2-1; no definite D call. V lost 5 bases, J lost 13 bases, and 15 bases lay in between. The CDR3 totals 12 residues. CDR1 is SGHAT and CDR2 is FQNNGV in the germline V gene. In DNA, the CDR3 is TGTGCCAGCAGCACAGCCCGACTCACCCAGTTCTTC. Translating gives CASSTARLTQFF.

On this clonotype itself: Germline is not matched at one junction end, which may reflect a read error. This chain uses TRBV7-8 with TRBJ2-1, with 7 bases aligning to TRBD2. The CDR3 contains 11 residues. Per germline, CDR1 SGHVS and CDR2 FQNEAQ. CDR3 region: CVSSPRETQFF. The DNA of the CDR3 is TGTGTCAGCAGCCCGCGGGAGACGCAGTTCTTC.

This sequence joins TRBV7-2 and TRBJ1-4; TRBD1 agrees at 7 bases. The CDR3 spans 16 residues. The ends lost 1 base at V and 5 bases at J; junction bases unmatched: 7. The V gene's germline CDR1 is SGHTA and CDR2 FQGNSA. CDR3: CASSLGAQGRNEKLFF. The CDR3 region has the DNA TGTGCCAGCAGCTTAGGCGCACAGGGGAGAAATGAAAAACTGTTTTTT.

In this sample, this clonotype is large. Here the CDR3 reads CASSYDRAMNTEAFF. As DNA, the CDR3 is TGTGCCAGCAGTTACGACAGAGCCATGAACACTGAAGCTTTCTTT. The J gene is TRBJ1-1, the V gene TRBV6-5; possible D gene TRBD1, 5 bases. The germline V and J ends were trimmed by 2 bases and 0 bases, with 10 bases remaining between them. The CDR3 is made up of 15 amino acids. The germline CDR1 and CDR2 sequences are MNHEY and SVGAGI.

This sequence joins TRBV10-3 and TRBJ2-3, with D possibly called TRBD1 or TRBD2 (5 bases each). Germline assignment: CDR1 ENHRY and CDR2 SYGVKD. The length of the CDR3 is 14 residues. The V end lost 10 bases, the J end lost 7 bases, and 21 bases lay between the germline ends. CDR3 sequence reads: CASQGDPGSNTQYF. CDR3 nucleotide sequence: TGTGCCAGCCAAGGGGACCCTGGCTCGAATACGCAGTATTTT.

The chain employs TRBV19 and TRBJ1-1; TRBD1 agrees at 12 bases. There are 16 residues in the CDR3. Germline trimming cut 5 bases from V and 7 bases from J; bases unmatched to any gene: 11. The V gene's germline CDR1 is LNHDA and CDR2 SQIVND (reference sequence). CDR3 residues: CASSSRDRGRGDEAFF. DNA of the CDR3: TGTGCCAGTAGTTCCCGGGACAGGGGGCGTGGGGATGAAGCTTTCTTT. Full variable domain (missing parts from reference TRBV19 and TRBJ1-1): DGGITQSPKYLFRKEGQNVTLSCEQNLNHDAMYWYRQDPGQGLRLIYYSQIVNDFQKGDIAEGYSVSREKKESFPLTVTSAQKNPTAFYLCASSSRDRGRGDEAFFGQGTRLTVV.

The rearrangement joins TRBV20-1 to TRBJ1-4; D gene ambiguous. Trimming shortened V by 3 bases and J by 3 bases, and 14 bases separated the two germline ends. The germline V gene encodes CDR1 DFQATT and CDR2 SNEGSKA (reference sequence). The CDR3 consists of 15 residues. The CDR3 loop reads CSARALGGSNEKLFF. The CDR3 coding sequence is TGCAGTGCTAGGGCTTTGGGAGGGTCTAATGAAAAACTGTTTTTT.

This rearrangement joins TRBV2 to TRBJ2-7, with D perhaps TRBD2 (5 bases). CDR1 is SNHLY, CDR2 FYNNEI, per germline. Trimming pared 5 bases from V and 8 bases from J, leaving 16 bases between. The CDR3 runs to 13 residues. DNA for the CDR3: TGTGCCAGCAGTCTTCCACCGGGAATGAAGCAGTACTTC. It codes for CASSLPPGMKQYF.

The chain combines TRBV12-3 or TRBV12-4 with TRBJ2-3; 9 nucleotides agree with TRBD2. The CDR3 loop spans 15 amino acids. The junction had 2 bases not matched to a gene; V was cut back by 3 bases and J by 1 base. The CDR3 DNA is TGTGCCAGCAGTTTCGCTAGCGGGGGCACAGATACGCAGTATTTT. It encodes CASSFASGGTDTQYF.

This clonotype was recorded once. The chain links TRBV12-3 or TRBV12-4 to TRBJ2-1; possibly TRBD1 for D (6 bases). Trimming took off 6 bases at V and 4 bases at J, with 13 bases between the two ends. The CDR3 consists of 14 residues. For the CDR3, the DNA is TGTGCCAGCAGAGACAGAGACAGGTACAATGAGCAGTTCTTC. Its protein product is CASRDRDRYNEQFF.

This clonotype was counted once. This CDR3 reads CASTRDRLNEQFF. The CDR3 DNA reads as TGTGCCAGCACCCGAGACAGGTTGAACGAGCAGTTCTTC. V is TRBV28 and J is TRBJ2-1; weak D call: TRBD1 (6 bases). Trimming took off 7 bases at V and 10 bases at J, with 17 bases between the two ends. The CDR3 loop spans 13 amino acids. CDR1 MDHEN and CDR2 SYDVKM come from the germline V gene.

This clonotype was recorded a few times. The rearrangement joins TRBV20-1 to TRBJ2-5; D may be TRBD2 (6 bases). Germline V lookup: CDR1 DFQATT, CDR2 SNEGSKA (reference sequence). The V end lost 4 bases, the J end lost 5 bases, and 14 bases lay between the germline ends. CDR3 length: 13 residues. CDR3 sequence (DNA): TGCAGTGCTATCAGAAGGAGGGCGGAGACCCAGTACTTC. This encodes CSAIRRRAETQYF.

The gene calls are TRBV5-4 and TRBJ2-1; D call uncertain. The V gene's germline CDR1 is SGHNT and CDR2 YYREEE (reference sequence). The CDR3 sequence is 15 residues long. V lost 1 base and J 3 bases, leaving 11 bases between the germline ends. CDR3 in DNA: TGTGCCAGCAGCTTGTCTGGGATGAACTACAATGAGCAGTTCTTC. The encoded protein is CASSLSGMNYNEQFF.

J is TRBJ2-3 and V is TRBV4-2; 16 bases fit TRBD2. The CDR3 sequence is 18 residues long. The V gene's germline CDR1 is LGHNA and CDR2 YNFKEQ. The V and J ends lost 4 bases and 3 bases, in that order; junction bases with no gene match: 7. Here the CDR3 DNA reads TGTGCCAGCAGCCGAGGGACTAGCGGGAGGGCCGTTACAGATACGCAGTATTTT. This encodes CASSRGTSGRAVTDTQYF.

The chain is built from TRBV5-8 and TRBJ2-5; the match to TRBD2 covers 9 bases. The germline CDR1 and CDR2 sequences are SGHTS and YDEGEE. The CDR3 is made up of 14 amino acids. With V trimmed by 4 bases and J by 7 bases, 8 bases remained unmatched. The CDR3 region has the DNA TGTGCCAGCAGCCCTTTGAAGCGGGAGGTGACCCAGTACTTC. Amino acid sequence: CASSPLKREVTQYF.

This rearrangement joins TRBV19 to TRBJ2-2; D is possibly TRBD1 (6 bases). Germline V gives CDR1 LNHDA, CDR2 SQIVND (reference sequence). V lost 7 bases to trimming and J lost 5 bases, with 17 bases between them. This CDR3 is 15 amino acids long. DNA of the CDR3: TGTGCCAGTACCCCAGTCCAGGGGAGTACCGGGGAGCTGTTTTTT. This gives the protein CASTPVQGSTGELFF.

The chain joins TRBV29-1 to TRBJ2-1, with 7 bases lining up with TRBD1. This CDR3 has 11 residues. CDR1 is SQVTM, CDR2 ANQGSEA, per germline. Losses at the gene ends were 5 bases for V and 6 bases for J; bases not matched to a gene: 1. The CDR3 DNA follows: TGCAGCGTTCGACAGGGCAATGAGCAGTTCTTC. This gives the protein CSVRQGNEQFF.

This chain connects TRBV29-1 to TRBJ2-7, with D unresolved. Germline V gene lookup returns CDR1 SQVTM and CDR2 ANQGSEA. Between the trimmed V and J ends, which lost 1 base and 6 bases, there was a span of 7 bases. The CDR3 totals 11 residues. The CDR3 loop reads CSVEVWGEQYF. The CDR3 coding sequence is TGCAGCGTTGAAGTATGGGGCGAGCAGTACTTC.

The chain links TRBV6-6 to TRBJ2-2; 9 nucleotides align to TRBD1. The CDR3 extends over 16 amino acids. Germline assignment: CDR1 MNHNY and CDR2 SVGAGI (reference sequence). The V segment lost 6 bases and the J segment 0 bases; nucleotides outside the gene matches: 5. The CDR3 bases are TGTGCCAGCAGCCAACAGGGGGCCTCGAACACCGGGGAGCTGTTTTTT. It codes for CASSQQGASNTGELFF.

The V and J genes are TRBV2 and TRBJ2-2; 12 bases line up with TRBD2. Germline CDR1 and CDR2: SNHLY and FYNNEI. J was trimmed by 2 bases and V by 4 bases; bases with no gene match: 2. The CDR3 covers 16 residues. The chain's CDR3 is CASSATSGSNTGELFF. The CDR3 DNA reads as TGTGCCAGCAGTGCGACTAGCGGGAGTAACACCGGGGAGCTGTTTTTT.

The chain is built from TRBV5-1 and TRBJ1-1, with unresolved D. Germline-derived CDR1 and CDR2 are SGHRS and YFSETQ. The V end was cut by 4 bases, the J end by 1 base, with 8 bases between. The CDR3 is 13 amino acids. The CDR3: CASSLGPNTEAFF. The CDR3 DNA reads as TGCGCCAGCAGCCTGGGTCCGAACACTGAAGCTTTCTTT.